This T cell receptor beta chain was sequenced during a study of patients and donors after allogeneic stem cell transplantation. TCRdb re-derived calls from the RT-PCR reads in MiXCR, one entry per CDR3 protein. The sample lists about 960,000 distinct CDR3 sequences; roughly 17% were seen once. V dropped 4 bases and J dropped 2 bases, with 12 bases sitting between them. The CDR3 has 15 residues. Germline assignment: CDR1 LGHDT and CDR2 YNNKEL (reference sequence). The source is a human donor who was either an allogeneic HSCT recipient or a stem cell or donor lymphocyte infusion donor (not recorded which). It is not recorded whose cells these are; they may come from a transplant donor. Sequenced: blood, either unsorted or a sorted T cell fraction (not recorded which). The chain joins TRBV3-1 to TRBJ2-1, with a tentative D call TRBD2 (6 bases). The CDR3 here is CASSPGLSTYNEQFF. For the CDR3, the DNA is TGTGCCAGCAGCCCGGGACTTAGTACCTACAATGAGCAGTTCTTC.